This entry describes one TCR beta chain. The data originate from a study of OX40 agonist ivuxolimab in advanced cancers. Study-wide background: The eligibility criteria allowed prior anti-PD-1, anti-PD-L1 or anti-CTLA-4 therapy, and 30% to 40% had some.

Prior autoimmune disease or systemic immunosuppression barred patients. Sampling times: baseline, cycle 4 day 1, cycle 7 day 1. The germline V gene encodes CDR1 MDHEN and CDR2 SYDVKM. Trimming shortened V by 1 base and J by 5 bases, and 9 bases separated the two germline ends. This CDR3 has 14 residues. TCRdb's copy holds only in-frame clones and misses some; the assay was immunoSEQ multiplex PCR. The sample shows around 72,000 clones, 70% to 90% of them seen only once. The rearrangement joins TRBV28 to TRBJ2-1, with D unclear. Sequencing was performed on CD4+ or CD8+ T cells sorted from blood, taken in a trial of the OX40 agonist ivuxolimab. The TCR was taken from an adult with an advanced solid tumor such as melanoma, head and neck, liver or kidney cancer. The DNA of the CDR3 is TGTGCCAGCAGTTTATACGTCGCAAACAATGAGCAGTTCTTC. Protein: CASSLYVANNEQFF.